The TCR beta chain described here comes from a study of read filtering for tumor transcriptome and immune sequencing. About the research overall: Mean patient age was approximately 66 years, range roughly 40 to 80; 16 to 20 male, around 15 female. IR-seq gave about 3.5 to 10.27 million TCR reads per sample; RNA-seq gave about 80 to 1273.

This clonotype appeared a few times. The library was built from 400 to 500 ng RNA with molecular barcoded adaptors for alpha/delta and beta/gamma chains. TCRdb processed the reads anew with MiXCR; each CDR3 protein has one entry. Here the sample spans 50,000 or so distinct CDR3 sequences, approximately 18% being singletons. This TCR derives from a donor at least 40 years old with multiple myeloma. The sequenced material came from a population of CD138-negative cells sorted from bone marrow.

The CDR3 DNA reads TGTGCTAGTGGTTCAGGACAGGGTAATGCAACTTTCTTT. Protein: CASGSGQGNATFF. The V call is TRBV12-5, the J call TRBJ1-1, with 8 positions matching TRBD1. The CDR3 runs to 13 residues. Germline values: CDR1 LGHNT, CDR2 FRNRAP. With V trimmed by 4 bases and J by 12 bases, 10 bases remained unmatched.